This TCR beta chain originates from a study of blood T cell repertoires in COVID-19. Across the study: Acute and convalescent COVID-19 samples came from the United States, Italy and Spain.

Clones were sequenced by immunoSEQ multiplex PCR, and TCRdb holds only the in-frame ones, with some missing. This sample has about 240,000 clones; 85% to 90% occur once, and the top ten carry approximately 6.2%. Germline V CDR1 and CDR2: MNHEY, SVGEGT. With 2 bases clipped from V and 4 bases from J, the junction kept 10 bases outside the gene matches. The CDR3 runs 16 residues. The sequence came from a man aged 55 to 69 with acute or convalescent COVID-19. Sequenced: peripheral blood. J is TRBJ1-1 and V is TRBV6-2 or TRBV6-3; 7 bases agree with TRBD1. In DNA form, the CDR3 reads TGTGCCAGCAGTTACCCCCCGGCAGGGGGGTTCACTGAAGCTTTCTTT. Its protein product is CASSYPPAGGFTEAFF.